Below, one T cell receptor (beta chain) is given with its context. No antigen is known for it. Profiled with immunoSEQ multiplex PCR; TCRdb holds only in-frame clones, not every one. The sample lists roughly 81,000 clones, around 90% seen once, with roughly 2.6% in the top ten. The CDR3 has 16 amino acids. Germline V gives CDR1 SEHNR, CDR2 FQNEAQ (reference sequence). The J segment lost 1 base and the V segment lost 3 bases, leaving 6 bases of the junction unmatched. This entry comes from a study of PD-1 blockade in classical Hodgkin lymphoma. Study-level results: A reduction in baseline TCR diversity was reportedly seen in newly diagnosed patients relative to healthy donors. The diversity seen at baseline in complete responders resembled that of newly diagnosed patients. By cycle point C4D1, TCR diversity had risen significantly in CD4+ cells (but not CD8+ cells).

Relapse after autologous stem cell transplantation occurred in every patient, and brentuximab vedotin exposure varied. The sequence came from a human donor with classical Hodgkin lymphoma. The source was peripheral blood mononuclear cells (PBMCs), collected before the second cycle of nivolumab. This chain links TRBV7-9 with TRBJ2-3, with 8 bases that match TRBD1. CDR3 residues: CASSLDPGQGTDTQYF. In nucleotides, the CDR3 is TGTGCCAGCAGCTTGGACCCGGGACAGGGCACAGATACGCAGTATTTT.